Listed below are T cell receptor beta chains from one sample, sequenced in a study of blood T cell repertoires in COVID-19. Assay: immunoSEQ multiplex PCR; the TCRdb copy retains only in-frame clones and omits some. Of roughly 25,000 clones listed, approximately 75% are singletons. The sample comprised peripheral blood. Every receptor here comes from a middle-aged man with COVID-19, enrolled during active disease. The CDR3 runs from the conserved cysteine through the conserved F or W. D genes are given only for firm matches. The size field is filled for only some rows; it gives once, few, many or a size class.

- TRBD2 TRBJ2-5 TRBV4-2 TGTGCCAGCAGCCATCCTGGGGGGGGACTAGAGACCCAGTACTTC CASSHPGGGLETQYF
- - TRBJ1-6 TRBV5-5 TGTGCCAGCAGCTTGGATAGTCAGGGATTGAATTCACCCCTCCACTTT CASSLDSQGLNSPLHF
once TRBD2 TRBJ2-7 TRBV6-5 TGTGCCAGCAGTTATCGACTAGCGGGAGGCTACGAGCAGTACTTC CASSYRLAGGYEQYF
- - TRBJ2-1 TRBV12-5 TGTGCTAGTGGGTTACAGGGGACTTACAATGAGCAGTTCTTC CASGLQGTYNEQFF
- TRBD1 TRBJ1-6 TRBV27 TGTGCCAGCAGTTTCTGGACAGGGGATTCACCCCTCCACTTT CASSFWTGDSPLHF
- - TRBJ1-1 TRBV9 TGTGCCAGCGCGGGAGGGAGGTCCATGAACACTGAAGCTTTCTTT CASAGGRSMNTEAFF
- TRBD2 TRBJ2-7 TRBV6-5 TGTGCCAGCAGTTTCCCCGGGACTAGCGGTGCCTACGAGCAGTACTTC CASSFPGTSGAYEQYF
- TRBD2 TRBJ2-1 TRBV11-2 TGTGCCAGCAGACGGCGGGGGAGCTCCTACAATGAGCAGTTCTTC CASRRRGSSYNEQFF
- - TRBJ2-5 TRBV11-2 TGTGCCAGCAGCCCGACAGGCCAAGAGACCCAGTACTTC CASSPTGQETQYF
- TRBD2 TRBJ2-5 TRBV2 TGTGCCAGCAGCGCCCGACTAGCGGAAGAGACCCAGTACTTC CASSARLAEETQYF
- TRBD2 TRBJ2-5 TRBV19 TGTGCCAGTAGAAAACTAGCGGGGGGTCAAGAGACCCAGTACTTC CASRKLAGGQETQYF
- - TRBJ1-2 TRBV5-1 TGCGCCAGCAGCTTTATGGGCCATGGCTACACCTTC CASSFMGHGYTF
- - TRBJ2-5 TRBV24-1 TGTGCCACCAGTGATTTCCACGGGACTGGGTGGACCCAGTACTTC CATSDFHGTGWTQYF
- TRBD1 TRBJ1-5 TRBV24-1 TGTGCCACCAGTGATGCGACGACAGGGGTCGGCAATCAGCCCCAGCATTTT CATSDATTGVGNQPQHF
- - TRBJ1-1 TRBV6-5 TGTGCCAGCAGCTACCCTGGGGAGGGCACTGAAGCTTTCTTT CASSYPGEGTEAFF
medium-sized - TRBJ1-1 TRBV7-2 TGTGCCAGCAGCCCCACGGGGGGCACTGAAGCTTTCTTT CASSPTGGTEAFF
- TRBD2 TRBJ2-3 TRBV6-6 TGTGCCAGCAGTGACTCTCTAGCGGCGAGCACAGATACGCAGTATTTT CASSDSLAASTDTQYF
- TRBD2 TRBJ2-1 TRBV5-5 TGTGCCAGCAGCTTAGAGTGGTACAGCGGGAGCTCCTACAATGAGCAGTTCTTC CASSLEWYSGSSYNEQFF
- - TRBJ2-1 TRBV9 TGTGCCAGCACCCAAACCGGAGCCTACAATGAGCAGTTCTTC CASTQTGAYNEQFF
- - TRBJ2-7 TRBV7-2 TGTGCCAGCAGCTTAGACGGGGGTAGCGCCTACGAGCAGTACTTC CASSLDGGSAYEQYF
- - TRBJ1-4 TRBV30 TGTGCCTGGAGTGCGGGGGGCCCCTTTGAAAAACTGTTTTTT CAWSAGGPFEKLFF
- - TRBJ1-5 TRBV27 TGTGCCAGCAGTGGGCTTCAGGGGAATCAGCCCCAGCATTTT CASSGLQGNQPQHF
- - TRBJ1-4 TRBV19 TGTGCCAGTAGTATCCGGGCAGGGAGGAATGAAAAACTGTTTTTT CASSIRAGRNEKLFF
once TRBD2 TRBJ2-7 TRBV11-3 TGTGCCAGCAGCTTAGAGCGAGCGGGGGGTTCCTACGAGCAGTACTTC CASSLERAGGSYEQYF
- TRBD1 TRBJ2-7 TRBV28 TGTGCCAGCAGTTTGCCCCCCCTGGGACAGGGGGTTCCGTCCGAGCAGTACTTC CASSLPPLGQGVPSEQYF
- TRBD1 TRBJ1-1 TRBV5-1 TGCGCCAGCAGCGCCGGGACAGGAGCTGAAGCTTTCTTT CASSAGTGAEAFF
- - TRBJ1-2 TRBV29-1 TGCAGCTACGGGGTCGACTATGGCTACACCTTC CSYGVDYGYTF
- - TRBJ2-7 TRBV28 TGTGCCAGCAGTTTAGAATCAAGGAGCTCCTACGAGCAGTACTTC CASSLESRSSYEQYF
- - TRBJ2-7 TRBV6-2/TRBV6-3 TGTGCCAGCAGTTACGCGGGTGGGCAGTACTTC CASSYAGGQYF
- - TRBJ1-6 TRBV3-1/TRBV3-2 TGTGCCAGCAGCCAAGATCTGACAGAAAATTCACCCCTCCACTTT CASSQDLTENSPLHF
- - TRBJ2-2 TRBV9 TGTGCCAGCAGCGTAGCTTGGCAGACGAACACCGGGGAGCTGTTTTTT CASSVAWQTNTGELFF
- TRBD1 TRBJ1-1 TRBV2 TGTGCCAGCAGGGGACAGGGGTTAGGCACTGAAGCTTTCTTT CASRGQGLGTEAFF
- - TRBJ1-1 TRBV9 TGTGCCAGCAGCGCCTTAACAGGGACCACTGAAGCTTTCTTT CASSALTGTTEAFF
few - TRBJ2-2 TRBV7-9 TGTGCCAGCAGCAACCAGTACACCGGGGAGCTGTTTTTT CASSNQYTGELFF
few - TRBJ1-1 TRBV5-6 TGTGCCAGCACTCTGACCCCTCTACAGACATCTGAAGCTTTCTTT CASTLTPLQTSEAFF
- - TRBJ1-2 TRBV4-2 TGTGCCAGCAGCCAAGATGTGCGGGCTGGCTACACCTTC CASSQDVRAGYTF
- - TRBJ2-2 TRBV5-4 TGTGCCAGCAGAAGGGGAACCGGGGAGCTGTTTTTT CASRRGTGELFF